Following are 4 T cell receptor beta chains from one sample sequenced in a study of radiation and T cells in renal cell carcinoma. Some clones are missing from TCRdb's copy, which holds only in-frame ones; the method was immunoSEQ multiplex PCR. The sample yields about 78,000 clones, 89% seen once. Documented time point: blood 4 weeks post-SBRT, at nephrectomy. Treatment noted: 15 Gy SBRT to primary tumor, nephrectomy 4 weeks later. The specimen comprised blood, sampled from a patient whose treatment included radiotherapy and nephrectomy. The origin of the receptors is a woman in her 70s with renal cell carcinoma.

The V gene is TRBV5-4, the J gene TRBJ2-7, with 7 bases aligning to TRBD1. Germline loops: CDR1 SGHNT, CDR2 YYREEE (reference sequence). Trimming took 1 base from V and 2 from J; bases not matched to a gene: 6. CDR3 length equals 15 residues. Here the CDR3 DNA reads TGTGCCAGCAGCTTGACAGGGGTACCCCCCTACGAGCAGTACTTC. Its protein product is CASSLTGVPPYEQYF. The full variable domain, completed using reference TRBV5-4 and TRBJ2-7, is ETGVTQSPTHLIKTRGQQVTLRCSSQSGHNTVSWYQQALGQGPQFIFQYYREEENGRGNFPPRFSGLQFPNYSSELNVNALELDDSALYLCASSLTGVPPYEQYFGPGTRLTVT.

This chain joins TRBV5-4 and TRBJ2-3, with 7 nucleotides matching TRBD2. V lost 0 bases, J lost 6 bases, and 4 bases stayed unmatched. Germline CDR1 reads SGHNT; CDR2 reads YYREEE (reference sequence). The CDR3 extends over 14 amino acids. The CDR3 DNA sequence: TGTGCCAGCAGCTTGGGACTAGCAGGGGATACGCAGTATTTT. Translating gives CASSLGLAGDTQYF.

CDR3 DNA: TGTGCCAGCAGTTTCTCCAGATCGTACCAAGAGACCCAGTACTTC. Translation: CASSFSRSYQETQYF. The V gene is TRBV28, the J gene TRBJ2-5; D is ambiguous. With 3 bases removed from V and 0 bases from J, the gap between germline ends came to 11 bases. Germline V gives CDR1 MDHEN, CDR2 SYDVKM. The CDR3 spans 15 residues.

The V call is TRBV7-9, the J call TRBJ2-5; TRBD1 matches 8 bases. V lost 1 base and J lost 2; bases outside the gene matches: 12. There are 18 residues in the CDR3. Looked up from germline, CDR1 is SEHNR and CDR2 is FQNEAQ (reference sequence). DNA of the CDR3: TGTGCCAGCAGCTTAGGACAGGGGAGGTTTACGGAGCAAGAGACCCAGTACTTC. Its translation: CASSLGQGRFTEQETQYF.